What follows are 18 T cell receptor beta chains derived from one specimen sequenced in a study of blood T cell repertoires in COVID-19. Profiling relied on immunoSEQ multiplex PCR, and the TCRdb table lists in-frame clones only, not all of them. The profile covers 360,000 or so clones, with around 83% appearing a single time and 5% to 5.5% taken by the ten largest. Sequenced: PBMCs or T cells enriched from blood (not recorded which). Receptors originate from a woman aged 50 to 65 who had recovered from COVID-19.

The chain has TRBV2 and TRBJ2-2; 9 bases map to TRBD1. The germline CDR1 and CDR2 sequences are SNHLY and FYNNEI. V lost 4 bases to trimming and J lost 6 bases; unmatched junction nucleotides: 9. The CDR3 is 16 residues long. DNA of the CDR3: TGTGCCAGCAGTGCTCAAGGACAGGGGATTTCCGGGGAGCTGTTTTTT. The encoded protein is CASSAQGQGISGELFF.

This clone was counted between two and nine times. The V and J genes are TRBV11-1 and TRBJ1-1; D remains ambiguous. Trimming pared 5 bases from V and 8 bases from J, leaving 21 bases between. The CDR3 is made up of 15 amino acids. Looked up from germline, CDR1 is SGHAT and CDR2 is FQDESV (reference sequence). The CDR3 coding sequence is TGTGCCAGCAGCCTCTCCACGGGGTTCGTCAGCGAAGCTTTCTTT. Encoded protein: CASSLSTGFVSEAFF.

The CDR3 DNA follows: TGTGCCACCAGTGATTTTTCGAGCGATAACTATGGCTACACCTTC. Protein: CATSDFSSDNYGYTF. The chain combines TRBV24-1 with TRBJ1-2, with D unclear. The CDR3 is made up of 15 amino acids. Germline assignment: CDR1 KGHDR and CDR2 SFDVKD. V was clipped by 1 base and J by 1 base, with 9 bases between them.

This chain connects TRBV12-3 or TRBV12-4 to TRBJ1-2, with D maybe TRBD1 (6 bases). Deletions cut 5 bases from V and 2 bases from J, with 9 bases between. This CDR3 comprises 13 residues. CDR3 region: CASSTGQNYGYTF. CDR3 sequence (DNA): TGTGCCAGCAGTACCGGACAGAACTATGGCTACACCTTC.

This clone was recorded once. The chain couples TRBV5-1 to TRBJ2-1, with 14 bases identical to TRBD2. The CDR3 contains 18 residues. From germline, CDR1 is SGHRS and CDR2 YFSETQ. With 2 bases clipped from V and 9 bases from J, the junction kept 13 bases outside the gene matches. The CDR3 is CASSFGLAGGGAFTEQFF. For the CDR3, the DNA is TGCGCCAGCAGCTTCGGACTAGCGGGAGGTGGGGCGTTTACTGAGCAGTTCTTC.

This clone was seen only a few times. This sequence joins TRBV18 and TRBJ1-1; D gene unclear. Germline V CDR1 and CDR2: KGHSH, LQKENI. This CDR3 comprises 18 residues. V lost 3 bases and J 0 bases, leaving 20 bases between the germline ends. The CDR3 coding sequence is TGTGCCAGCTCACCTCTGGCTAGTTCGTCGAGGATGAACACTGAAGCTTTCTTT. This encodes CASSPLASSSRMNTEAFF. Full variable domain (rest looked up from reference TRBV18 and TRBJ1-1): NAGVMQNPRHLVRRRGQEARLRCSPMKGHSHVYWYRQLPEEGLKFMVYLQKENIIDESGMPKERFSAEFPKEGPSILRIQQVVRGDSAAYFCASSPLASSSRMNTEAFFGQGTRLTVV.

The chain joins TRBV6-5 to TRBJ1-5, with D uncertain. The CDR3 runs to 13 residues. Per germline, CDR1 MNHEY and CDR2 SVGAGI. V gave up 5 bases and J gave up 2 bases, with 7 bases separating them. The CDR3: CASSQYGNQPQHF. For the CDR3, the DNA is TGTGCCAGCAGTCAGTACGGCAATCAGCCCCAGCATTTT.

This chain links TRBV27 with TRBJ1-1; the D gene is possibly TRBD1 (5 bases). The germline gives CDR1 MNHEY, CDR2 SMNVEV (reference sequence). CDR3 size: 16 residues. The V gene lost 5 bases and the J gene lost 2 bases, with 18 bases spanning the gap. CDR3 DNA sequence: TGTGCCAGCAGTCCCGAGTTCCTGACAGCTAACACTGAAGCTTTCTTT. This gives the protein CASSPEFLTANTEAFF.

CDR3 sequence (DNA): TGTGCCTGGAGCGCCCGGGACAGTCGGATTTCACCCCTCCACTTT. Residues: CAWSARDSRISPLHF. The chain joins TRBV30 to TRBJ1-6, with 7 nucleotides matching TRBD1. V dropped 3 bases and J dropped 9; count of bases not matched to a gene: 11. The CDR3 is 15 amino acids. Per the germline V gene, CDR1 is GTSNPN and CDR2 is SVGIG (reference sequence).

This clone was seen more than once but under ten times. The V and J genes are TRBV2 and TRBJ1-1, with 9 positions matching TRBD1. The V segment lost 6 bases and the J segment 1 base; nucleotides outside the gene matches: 6. Per the germline V gene, CDR1 is SNHLY and CDR2 is FYNNEI. The CDR3 has 15 residues. CDR3 sequence reads: CASRPGTGSNTEAFF. The CDR3 DNA follows: TGTGCCAGCAGGCCAGGGACAGGGTCGAACACTGAAGCTTTCTTT.

The chain employs TRBV2 and TRBJ2-7; 15 nucleotides match TRBD2. With V trimmed by 4 bases and J by 4 bases, 5 bases remained unmatched. This CDR3 has 16 amino acids. CDR1 and CDR2 from the germline V gene are SNHLY and FYNNEI. CDR3 sequence reads: CASSAGTSGGLYEQYF. The CDR3 coding sequence is TGTGCCAGCAGTGCTGGGACTAGCGGGGGGCTATACGAGCAGTACTTC. The whole variable domain, filled in from reference TRBV2 and TRBJ2-7, reads EPEVTQTPSHQVTQMGQEVILRCVPISNHLYFYWYRQILGQKVEFLVSFYNNEISEKSEIFDDQFSVERPDGSNFTLKIRSTKLEDSAMYFCASSAGTSGGLYEQYFGPGTRLTVT.

The chain has TRBV5-1 and TRBJ2-1, with 9 nucleotides matching TRBD2. The trim removed 1 base at V and 4 bases at J, leaving 3 bases unmatched. CDR3 length equals 15 residues. CDR1 is SGHRS and CDR2 is YFSETQ in the germline V gene. CDR3 coding DNA: TGCGCCAGCAGCTTGCTAGCGGGAATGTACAATGAGCAGTTCTTC. Its protein product is CASSLLAGMYNEQFF.

The chain joins TRBV24-1 to TRBJ2-1, with D possibly being TRBD1 (6 bases). Trimming took off 7 bases at V and 10 bases at J, with 22 bases between the two ends. The CDR3 totals 15 residues. Germline V gives CDR1 KGHDR, CDR2 SFDVKD. This chain's CDR3 is CATRQGPGILWEQFF. In DNA, the CDR3 is TGTGCCACCAGGCAGGGGCCGGGGATTTTGTGGGAGCAGTTCTTC.

The chain recombines TRBV10-3 with TRBJ1-6, with 7 bases identical to TRBD1. CDR1 is ENHRY, CDR2 SYGVKD, per germline. Trimming at V came to 2 bases and at J to 6 bases, leaving 1 base not matched to a gene. CDR3 length equals 14 residues. For the CDR3, the DNA is TGTGCCATCAGTGAGGGGACAGCTAATTCACCCCTCCACTTT. Translated: CAISEGTANSPLHF.

The J gene is TRBJ1-6, the V gene TRBV9, with D hard to call. CDR3 length: 14 residues. Germline-derived CDR1 and CDR2 are SGDLS and YYNGEE. Trimming cost V 2 bases and J 8 bases, with 11 bases left between them. The CDR3 reads CASSVSSLDSPLHF. CDR3 DNA: TGTGCCAGCAGCGTGTCAAGCTTGGATTCACCCCTCCACTTT.

The J gene is TRBJ2-3, the V gene TRBV9, with TRBD2 matching over 11 bases. Trimming took 3 bases from V and 6 from J; bases not matched to a gene: 9. The CDR3 runs to 16 residues. Germline assignment: CDR1 SGDLS and CDR2 YYNGEE. The CDR3 region has the DNA TGTGCCAGCAGCGCCCTCTCTAGCGGGGGGTGGGATACGCAGTATTTT. Residues: CASSALSSGGWDTQYF.

This clone showed up just a few times. The chain joins TRBV9 to TRBJ2-7; the match to TRBD1 covers 7 bases. This CDR3 has 16 amino acids. Germline V CDR1 and CDR2: SGDLS, YYNGEE. The junction had 16 bases not matched to a gene; V was cut back by 4 bases and J by 6 bases. This CDR3 is CASSPYSGTAALEQYF. The CDR3 DNA is TGTGCCAGCAGCCCCTACTCCGGGACAGCCGCCCTCGAGCAGTACTTC.

The chain uses TRBV9 and TRBJ2-2, with D tentatively TRBD2 (6 bases). Germline CDR1 is SGDLS and CDR2 is YYNGEE. V was clipped by 3 bases and J by 4 bases, with 13 bases between them. CDR3 length equals 15 residues. CDR3 sequence reads: CASSASMGGTGELFF. Written as DNA, the CDR3 is TGTGCCAGCAGCGCGTCGATGGGGGGCACCGGGGAGCTGTTTTTT. Together with reference TRBV9 and TRBJ2-2, the CDR3 gives the full variable domain: DSGVTQTPKHLITATGQRVTLRCSPRSGDLSVYWYQQSLDQGLQFLIQYYNGEERAKGNILERFSAQQFPDLHSELNLSSLELGDSALYFCASSASMGGTGELFFGEGSRLTVL.